The next 8 T cell receptor beta chains were all read from a single sample in a study of identical twins. TCRdb re-derived calls from the 5' RACE reads in MiXCR, one entry per CDR3 protein. The table lists a few hundred thousand distinct CDR3 sequences, 7.5% to 10% of them singletons, with around 3.1% in the top ten. These data also featured in a second study, about yellow fever vaccine responses in identical twins.

Sequenced input: PBMCs. The receptor set was obtained from a woman between 18 and 29 years old in good health.

There are many counts of this clonotype. The rearrangement links TRBV11-2 to TRBJ2-1; 10 nucleotides align to TRBD1. The CDR3 spans 15 residues. Germline V CDR1 and CDR2: SGHAT, FQNNGV. J lost 5 bases, V lost 5 bases, and 6 bases had no gene match. The CDR3 reads CASSSRDRGHNEQFF. The CDR3 nucleotides read TGTGCCAGCAGCAGCCGGGACAGGGGCCACAATGAGCAGTTCTTC.

There are a few counts of this clonotype. This chain links TRBV6-2 or TRBV6-3 with TRBJ2-1, with no clear D. The ends were cut back, 4 bases at V and 8 bases at J, with 9 bases in the middle. The V gene's germline CDR1 is MNHEY and CDR2 SVGEGT. This CDR3 region has 12 residues. The CDR3, as DNA: TGTGCCAGCAGTTCCACCTCGCATGAGCAGTTCTTC. Protein product: CASSSTSHEQFF.

The V call is TRBV29-1, the J call TRBJ1-5; D is unresolved. The CDR3 sequence is 12 residues long. V shed 4 bases and J shed 5 bases, with 9 bases lying between them. The germline V gene has CDR1 SQVTM and CDR2 ANQGSEA. CDR3 sequence: CSVGGGHQPQHF. The CDR3 DNA follows: TGCAGCGTTGGCGGAGGACATCAGCCCCAGCATTTT. Supplemented by reference TRBV29-1 and TRBJ1-5, the full variable domain reads SAVISQKPSRDICQRGTSLTIQCQVDSQVTMMFWYRQQPGQSLTLIATANQGSEATYESGFVIDKFPISRPNLTFSTLTVSNMSPEDSSIYLCSVGGGHQPQHFGDGTRLSIL.

This chain joins TRBV11-2 and TRBJ1-1, with TRBD1 as a possible D gene (6 bases). Germline V gene sequence: CDR1 SGHAT, CDR2 FQNNGV. The CDR3 sequence is 13 residues long. V was clipped by 2 bases and J by 7 bases, with 11 bases between them. The CDR3 sequence: CASSLIDRSEAFF. CDR3 DNA: TGTGCCAGCAGCTTAATCGACAGGAGTGAAGCTTTCTTT.

This clonotype appeared a few times. The rearrangement joins TRBV7-9 to TRBJ2-7, with 8 positions matching TRBD1. Germline-derived CDR1 and CDR2 are SEHNR and FQNEAQ (reference sequence). The CDR3 is 15 amino acids. Trimming removed 1 base from V and 2 bases from J; junction bases left unmatched: 4. The CDR3 sequence: CASSLVGTGAYEQYF. CDR3 in DNA: TGTGCCAGCAGCTTAGTAGGGACAGGAGCCTACGAGCAGTACTTC.

This clonotype was recorded a few times. The rearrangement links TRBV20-1 to TRBJ2-3; TRBD2 might be the D (6 bases). The V end lost 0 bases, the J end lost 3 bases, and 16 bases lay between the germline ends. The CDR3 runs to 16 residues. Germline-derived CDR1 and CDR2 are DFQATT and SNEGSKA (reference sequence). In nucleotides, the CDR3 is TGCAGTGCTAGAGATCTGGCTGGCCGGGGGACAGATACGCAGTATTTT. It specifies CSARDLAGRGTDTQYF.

This clonotype was counted many times. The chain couples TRBV3-1 to TRBJ2-7; 8 nucleotides match TRBD1. From germline, CDR1 is LGHDT and CDR2 YNNKEL (reference sequence). The CDR3 totals 15 residues. Germline trimming cut 1 base from V and 6 bases from J; bases unmatched to any gene: 8. CDR3 in amino acids: CASSQGWTGKSEQYF. CDR3 nucleotide sequence: TGTGCCAGCAGCCAAGGATGGACAGGGAAGTCCGAGCAGTACTTC.

The chain employs TRBV15 and TRBJ2-2; D call uncertain. Germline CDR1 LNHNV, CDR2 YYDKDF (reference sequence). The CDR3 covers 14 residues. Between the trimmed V and J ends, which lost 1 base and 5 bases, there was a span of 8 bases. CDR3 in amino acids: CATSRVGLTGELFF. The CDR3 coding sequence is TGTGCCACCAGCAGAGTGGGCCTTACCGGGGAGCTGTTTTTT.